The TCR beta chain under discussion was sequenced for a study of naive and memory T cell subsets. An equimolar mix of two oligonucleotides served as the beta constant-region primer for TRBC1 and TRBC2. Ligated cDNA was amplified by four rounds of PCR with nested alpha and beta constant-region primers and SP2. Via MiXCR, TCRdb re-called the UMI-ligation and nested PCR reads, giving one row per CDR3 protein. In the table there are about 140,000 distinct CDR3 sequences, more than 15% of which are singletons. On this clonotype: Its antigen is unknown.

V lost 4 bases and J 4 bases, leaving 12 bases between the germline ends. The CDR3 is 14 amino acids. From germline, CDR1 is MNHEY and CDR2 SVGAGI. Study-level points and caveats: A few larger clonotypes appeared in naive repertoires, especially CD8, possibly memory cells re-expressing CD45RA. Over 90% of naive TCR sequences appeared only once after error correction, unlike memory subsets.

The chain carries TRBV6-5 and TRBJ2-3; D gene uncertain. Sequenced input: naive CD8+ T cells from blood. The clonotype originates from a human donor in good health. The CDR3 region has the DNA TGTGCCAGCAGTTCCTTATCCAGACCAGATACGCAGTATTTT. Amino acids: CASSSLSRPDTQYF.